These T cell receptor beta chains were read from a single sample in a study of cytomegalovirus exposure and HLA in healthy donors. Some clones are missing from TCRdb's copy, which holds only in-frame ones; the method was immunoSEQ multiplex PCR. The sample shows approximately 140,000 clones, about 80% of them seen only once. The specimen was PBMCs. All receptors come from a male donor in good health and CMV-seropositive. Each CDR3 is given with its conserved first and last residue. D genes are given only for firm matches. Size is omitted from some rows. Given values are once, few, many or a class for expanded clones.

d_call	clone_size	v_call	j_call	cdr3_aa	cdr3_nt
TRBD1	-	TRBV11-3	TRBJ2-3	CASSRQGGTTTDTQYF	TGTGCCAGCAGCCGACAGGGGGGAACAACCACAGATACGCAGTATTTT
-	-	TRBV5-6	TRBJ2-5	CASSFQGAGETQYF	TGTGCCAGCAGCTTTCAAGGAGCGGGAGAGACCCAGTACTTC
TRBD2	-	TRBV7-2	TRBJ2-5	CASSLGLAGIETQYF	TGTGCCAGCAGCCTAGGACTAGCGGGAATAGAGACCCAGTACTTC
-	-	TRBV18	TRBJ1-3	CASSLREFSGNTIYF	TGTGCCAGCTCACTACGTGAGTTCTCTGGAAACACCATATATTTT
TRBD2	-	TRBV7-3	TRBJ2-7	CASSLSSAGAYEQYF	TGTGCCAGCAGCCTATCTAGTGCGGGGGCCTACGAGCAGTACTTC
TRBD2	-	TRBV5-6	TRBJ2-5	CASSHSGGRDQYF	TGTGCCAGCAGCCACAGCGGGGGCAGGGACCAGTACTTC
-	few	TRBV2	TRBJ2-5	CASSPPGVVETQYF	TGTGCCAGCAGTCCCCCAGGGGTTGTAGAGACCCAGTACTTC
TRBD2	once	TRBV9	TRBJ2-1	CASSVGPGGLRNEQFF	TGTGCCAGCAGCGTAGGTCCGGGAGGTCTTAGAAATGAGCAGTTCTTC
TRBD2	-	TRBV14	TRBJ2-2	CASSQEAPGLAGGRTAGELFF	TGTGCCAGCAGCCAAGAAGCACCGGGACTAGCGGGGGGGCGAACGGCCGGGGAGCTGTTTTTT
TRBD2	-	TRBV7-8	TRBJ2-7	CASSLALAGGSTYEQYF	TGTGCCAGCAGCTTAGCACTAGCGGGAGGTTCAACCTACGAGCAGTACTTC
-	-	TRBV9	TRBJ2-3	CASSPSLLDTQYF	TGTGCCAGCAGCCCTTCCCTTTTGGATACGCAGTATTTT
-	-	TRBV25-1	TRBJ1-1	CASSLGEAEAFF	TGTGCCAGCAGTCTCGGTGAGGCTGAAGCTTTCTTT
-	once	TRBV25-1	TRBJ1-1	CASREELNTEAFF	TGTGCCAGCAGGGAGGAATTGAACACTGAAGCTTTCTTT
TRBD1	-	TRBV9	TRBJ2-2	CASSVRPGQGFQTNTGELFF	TGTGCCAGCAGCGTACGACCGGGACAGGGGTTTCAAACGAACACCGGGGAGCTGTTTTTT
-	-	TRBV14	TRBJ2-7	CASSPIQGGVSYEQYF	TGTGCCAGCAGCCCAATACAGGGCGGCGTCTCCTACGAGCAGTACTTC
TRBD2	-	TRBV10-2	TRBJ2-2	CASSEYPPRTSGRTSTGELFF	TGCGCCAGCAGTGAATATCCCCCCCGGACTAGCGGGAGGACTAGCACCGGGGAGCTGTTTTTT
-	once	TRBV19	TRBJ1-2	CASFTPPSRGDGYTF	TGTGCCAGTTTCACACCCCCCTCCAGGGGTGATGGCTACACCTTC
TRBD2	-	TRBV4-3	TRBJ2-7	CASSRGTSGNYEQYF	TGCGCCAGCAGTCGGGGGACTAGCGGTAACTACGAGCAGTACTTC
-	-	TRBV7-9	TRBJ2-1	CASSAPGANEQFF	TGTGCCAGCAGCGCCCCGGGAGCCAATGAGCAGTTCTTC
-	-	TRBV7-9	TRBJ2-7	CASSLRGIDEQYF	TGTGCCAGCAGCTTGAGGGGGATTGACGAGCAGTACTTC
-	-	TRBV9	TRBJ2-1	CASSVGPGDTYNEQFF	TGTGCCAGCAGCGTAGGGCCAGGGGACACCTACAATGAGCAGTTCTTC
TRBD1	once	TRBV18	TRBJ1-1	CASSGIQGARTEAFF	TGTGCCAGCTCAGGGATACAGGGGGCCCGAACTGAAGCTTTCTTT
-	-	TRBV6-1	TRBJ2-7	CASSSLRGSYEQYF	TGTGCCAGCAGTTCACTCAGGGGCAGCTACGAGCAGTACTTC
TRBD2	-	TRBV6-5	TRBJ2-1	CASSYQRGSYNEQFF	TGTGCCAGCAGTTATCAGCGGGGCTCCTACAATGAGCAGTTCTTC
-	-	TRBV28	TRBJ1-1	CASSFADSNTEAFF	TGTGCCAGCAGTTTCGCAGACAGTAACACTGAAGCTTTCTTT
-	-	TRBV7-2	TRBJ2-5	CASSLGLRVPETQYF	TGTGCCAGCAGCTTAGGTTTACGGGTTCCAGAGACCCAGTACTTC
TRBD2	-	TRBV5-1	TRBJ2-3	CASSLASGSAADTQYF	TGCGCCAGCAGCTTAGCTAGCGGGTCCGCCGCAGATACGCAGTATTTT
TRBD2	-	TRBV15	TRBJ2-1	CATSRVLLAGISYNEQFF	TGTGCCACCAGCAGAGTACTACTAGCGGGGATCTCCTACAATGAGCAGTTCTTC
TRBD1	-	TRBV9	TRBJ2-7	CASSVGWTGQDEQYF	TGTGCCAGCAGCGTAGGTTGGACAGGGCAGGACGAGCAGTACTTC
-	-	TRBV12-2	TRBJ2-5	CASRARTSGRAVETQYF	TGTGCAAGTCGCGCCCGGACTAGCGGGAGGGCCGTGGAGACCCAGTACTTC
-	-	TRBV2	TRBJ2-7	CASSDRGGVDEQYF	TGTGCCAGCAGCGACAGGGGAGGGGTAGATGAGCAGTACTTC
-	-	TRBV19	TRBJ2-2	CASSEGTELFF	TGTGCCAGTAGTGAGGGTACGGAGCTGTTTTTT
-	-	TRBV9	TRBJ2-7	CASSVNAGGTYEQYF	TGTGCCAGCAGCGTCAACGCCGGGGGTACCTACGAGCAGTACTTC
-	-	TRBV2	TRBJ2-2	CASSERTGSAGELFF	TGTGCCAGCAGTGAAAGAACAGGGTCGGCCGGGGAGCTGTTTTTT
TRBD1	few	TRBV29-1	TRBJ2-7	CSVGRDRGSHEQYF	TGCAGCGTCGGCCGGGACAGGGGTTCCCACGAGCAGTACTTC
-	-	TRBV5-1	TRBJ1-5	CASSLASGGNQPQHF	TGCGCCAGCAGCTTGGCCAGTGGAGGCAATCAGCCCCAGCATTTT
TRBD1	few	TRBV29-1	TRBJ1-1	CSVETGGNTEAFF	TGCAGCGTGGAGACAGGGGGGAACACTGAAGCTTTCTTT
TRBD1	-	TRBV5-6	TRBJ2-7	CASSSPWSGTGSYEQYF	TGTGCCAGCAGCTCGCCGTGGTCCGGGACAGGATCCTACGAGCAGTACTTC
TRBD2	once	TRBV6-1	TRBJ2-1	CASSDGSSGDNEQFF	TGTGCCAGCAGTGATGGGTCTAGCGGGGACAATGAGCAGTTCTTC
-	-	TRBV29-1	TRBJ2-5	CSVVSRQETQYF	TGCAGCGTTGTTTCGCGCCAAGAGACCCAGTACTTC
-	-	TRBV28	TRBJ1-5	CASSWRNQPQHF	TGTGCCAGCAGTTGGAGGAATCAGCCCCAGCATTTT
-	-	TRBV5-1	TRBJ1-2	CASSLVGEDGYTF	TGCGCCAGCAGCTTGGTCGGGGAGGACGGCTACACCTTC
TRBD1	once	TRBV5-1	TRBJ2-2	CASSLRQGDAGELFF	TGCGCCAGCAGCTTGAGACAGGGGGATGCCGGGGAGCTGTTTTTT
-	-	TRBV5-1	TRBJ2-7	CASSSKLKTYEQYF	TGCGCCAGCAGCTCTAAGTTAAAAACCTACGAGCAGTACTTC
TRBD2	-	TRBV5-1	TRBJ2-2	CASRFTALAGENTGELFF	TGCGCCAGCAGATTTACCGCACTAGCGGGGGAAAACACCGGGGAGCTGTTTTTT
TRBD1	once	TRBV2	TRBJ2-5	CASSGTGVRETQYF	TGTGCCAGCAGTGGGACAGGGGTACGGGAGACCCAGTACTTC
-	-	TRBV10-3	TRBJ1-1	CAISDVNTEAFF	TGTGCCATCTCAGATGTGAACACTGAAGCTTTCTTT
-	-	TRBV5-4	TRBJ2-7	CASSLLGESLLYEQYF	TGTGCCAGCAGCTTGTTAGGGGAAAGCCTCCTCTACGAGCAGTACTTC
TRBD2	-	TRBV11-1	TRBJ2-1	CASSPLAGGNNEQFF	TGTGCCAGCAGCCCCCTAGCGGGAGGCAACAATGAGCAGTTCTTC
-	-	TRBV6-5	TRBJ1-3	CASSYRAGYVGNTIYF	TGTGCCAGCAGTTACCGAGCGGGATACGTGGGAAACACCATATATTTT
-	-	TRBV2	TRBJ1-1	CASSVHEGVAFF	TGTGCCAGCAGTGTTCATGAGGGGGTGGCTTTCTTT
TRBD1	few	TRBV6-5	TRBJ2-4	CASSPGQVNIQYF	TGTGCCAGCAGTCCGGGACAGGTGAACATTCAGTACTTC
TRBD2	-	TRBV7-3	TRBJ2-5	CASSLTVIPSSGGQQETQYF	TGTGCCAGCAGCTTAACTGTCATCCCTTCGAGCGGGGGCCAACAAGAGACCCAGTACTTC
-	-	TRBV28	TRBJ2-7	CASSFTRHRGYEQYF	TGTGCCAGCAGTTTTACGCGGCACCGGGGCTACGAGCAGTACTTC
-	once	TRBV7-9	TRBJ1-3	CSSFRLSSGNTIYF	TGTTCCAGCTTTCGACTGAGCTCTGGAAACACCATATATTTT
-	-	TRBV10-3	TRBJ1-2	CAITSPGTYGYTF	TGTGCCATCACCTCCCCCGGTACCTATGGCTACACCTTC
-	-	TRBV7-2	TRBJ1-4	CASSTQGVGEKLFF	TGTGCCAGCAGCACACAGGGTGTGGGGGAAAAACTGTTTTTT